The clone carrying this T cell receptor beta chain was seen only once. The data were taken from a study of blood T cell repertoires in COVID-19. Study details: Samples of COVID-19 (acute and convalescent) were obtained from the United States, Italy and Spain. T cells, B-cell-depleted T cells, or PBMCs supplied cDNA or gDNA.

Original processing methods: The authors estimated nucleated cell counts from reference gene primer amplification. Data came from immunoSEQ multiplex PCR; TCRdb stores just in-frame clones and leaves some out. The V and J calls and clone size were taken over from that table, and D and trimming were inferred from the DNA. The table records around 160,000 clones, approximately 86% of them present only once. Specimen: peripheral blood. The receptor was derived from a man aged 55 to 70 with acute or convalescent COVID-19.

Here the CDR3 DNA reads TGCGCCAGCACAACGGGAGAGGTCCAAGAGACCCAGTACTTC. Encoded protein: CASTTGEVQETQYF. The chain employs TRBV5-1 and TRBJ2-5; D perhaps matches TRBD2 (6 bases). In germline, CDR1 is SGHRS, CDR2 YFSETQ. The CDR3 has 14 amino acids. V lost 6 bases and J lost 1, with 13 bases in between.